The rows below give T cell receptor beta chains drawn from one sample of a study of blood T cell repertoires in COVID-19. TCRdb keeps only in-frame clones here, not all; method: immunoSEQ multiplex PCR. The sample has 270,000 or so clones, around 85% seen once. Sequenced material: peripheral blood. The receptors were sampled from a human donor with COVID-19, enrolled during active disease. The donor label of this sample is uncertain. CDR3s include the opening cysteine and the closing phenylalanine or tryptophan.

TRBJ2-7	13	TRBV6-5	CASSYGQSYEQYF
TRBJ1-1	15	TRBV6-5	CASSTRGQGNTEAFF
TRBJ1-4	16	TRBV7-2	CASSLDGRRPGEKLFF
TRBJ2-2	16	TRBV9	CASSFNRVAGTGELFF
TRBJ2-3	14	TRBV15	CATSRRVSTDTQYF
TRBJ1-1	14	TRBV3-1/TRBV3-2	CASSQGDRTTEAFF
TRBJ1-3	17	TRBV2	CASSGYRVSTPGNTIYF
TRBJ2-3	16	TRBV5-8	CASSFIAETSTDTQYF
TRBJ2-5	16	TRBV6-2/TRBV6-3	CASSRTSGSSQETQYF
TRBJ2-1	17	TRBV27	CASSLVWTSGSGNEQFF
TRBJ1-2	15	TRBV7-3	CASSLKSGSTNRYTF
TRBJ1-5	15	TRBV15	CATSGGQGAGQPQHF
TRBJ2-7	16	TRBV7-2	CASSLIGGTGIYEQYF
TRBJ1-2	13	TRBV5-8	CASSSRVGYGYTF
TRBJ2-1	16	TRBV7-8	CASSPPGEITYNEQFF
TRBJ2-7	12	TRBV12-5	CASGSLVYEQYF
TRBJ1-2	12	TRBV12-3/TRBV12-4	CASSLSSYGYTF
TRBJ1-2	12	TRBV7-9	CASSSRQTGYTF
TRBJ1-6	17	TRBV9	CASGLGAGARANSPLHF
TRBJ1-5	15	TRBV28	CASTRGLREYQPQHF
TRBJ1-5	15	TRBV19	CASSLTGGRDQPQHF
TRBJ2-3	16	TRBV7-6	CASSLVGGRGTDTQYF
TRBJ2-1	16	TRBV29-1	CSVVDHSGRSYNEQFF
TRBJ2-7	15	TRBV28	CASSSPAGGSYEQYF
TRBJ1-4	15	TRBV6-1	CASSEASGGLSKLFF
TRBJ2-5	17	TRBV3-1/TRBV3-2	CASSQDLRAGYQETQYF
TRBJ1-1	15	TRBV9	CASSVAGTANTEAFF
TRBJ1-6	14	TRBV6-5	CASSPDRVSSPLHF
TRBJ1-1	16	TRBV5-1	CASSFTQGLSDTEAFF
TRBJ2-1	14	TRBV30	CAWSVRRGDNEQFF
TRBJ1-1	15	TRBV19	CASSIDPRADTEAFF
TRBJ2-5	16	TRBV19	CASSTWDRGNQETQYF
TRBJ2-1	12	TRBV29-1	CSVVPGDNEQFF
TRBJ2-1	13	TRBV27	CASSLPTPSRLFF
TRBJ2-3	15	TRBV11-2	CASSYSSGSTDTQYF
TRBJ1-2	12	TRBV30	CAWSVNRVGYTF
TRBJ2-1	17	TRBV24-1	CATSDTPLLAGDNEQFF
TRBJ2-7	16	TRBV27	CASSDRTSGFSYEQYF
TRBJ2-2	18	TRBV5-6	CASSFPVAGAFNTGELFF
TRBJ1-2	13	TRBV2	CASSESNYSGYTF
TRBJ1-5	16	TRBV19	CASSILRQNSNQPQHF
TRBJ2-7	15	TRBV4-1	CASSHPGQATGEQYF
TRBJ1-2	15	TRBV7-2	CASSFGRQGNYGYTF
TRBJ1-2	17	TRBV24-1	CATSDLRGAVDNYGYTF
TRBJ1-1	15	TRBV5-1	CASSLGGGLDTEAFF
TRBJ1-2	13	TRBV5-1	CASSLGSGYGYTF
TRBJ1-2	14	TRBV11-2	CASSSNRDSYGYTF
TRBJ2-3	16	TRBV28	CASSLISGRATDTQYF